This T cell receptor (beta chain) was retrieved from a study of post-analysis software for immune sequencing data (dated by TCRdb to about 2015). For context, the study as a whole: Disease courses on record covered relapsing-remitting, secondary progressive and progressive-relapsing multiple sclerosis, though some patients had no subtype annotation. Patient repertoires were compared against about a dozen previously published healthy control repertoires from donors aged roughly 6 to 26 years. A subset of samples was prepared in parallel using single-end sample barcoding, then pooled and co-amplified after Illumina adapter ligation. Overall results and qualifications from the work: The control group was slightly older than the multiple sclerosis patient group. Direct clustering with F measure showed strong co-clustering of samples prepared in the same batch, prompting a batch-effect correction. Compared with controls, multiple sclerosis patients had significantly lower normalized Chao1 diversity, a finding suggesting substantial peripheral T-cell clonal expansion. Significantly higher frequencies in patients than in controls were found for several TRBV segments, including TRBV5-6, TRBV5-1 and TRBV20-1.

To demonstrate the VDJtools post-analysis software, TCR beta repertoires were profiled from the peripheral blood of roughly 14 young patients with multiple sclerosis. The multiple sclerosis patients were children and adolescents between roughly 6 and 16 years of age. To note about this clonotype: This clone's antigen is unknown. It has no much larger one-base neighbor in the sample; base qualities were not kept.

Library construction relied on PCR. Instrument used: Illumina HiSeq 2500. To reduce PCR and sequencing biases, unique molecular identifiers were incorporated into the TCR beta cDNA libraries. About 500,000 cDNA molecules were obtained for every 1 to 10 million input T cells, so each molecule roughly corresponded to one T cell. Patient libraries were prepared and sequenced with the same protocol used for the earlier healthy control dataset. Within a given batch, samples were prepared together, multiplexed and sequenced on the same HiSeq lane. Concerning the study's data processing: Raw barcoded reads were processed with MIGEC, and single-read molecular identifier groups were discarded before consensus assembly and CDR3 extraction. Clonotype tables were post-analysed with VDJtools, and diversity was normalized by down-sampling all datasets to the smallest sample size. In repertoire overlap clustering, CDR3 amino acid sequences, but not nucleotide sequences, were matched to correct batch-related cross-sample contamination. TCRdb cleaned the public reads at Q25 with fastp, built clones with MiXCR and kept in-frame beta chains. Records with the same CDR3 protein are collapsed into one entry carrying the most frequent genes and DNA. The authors' filters were not applied to this entry. This sample is represented by roughly 800,000 distinct CDR3 sequences; 46% of them were singletons. The top ten clones comprise over 4.5% of the sample.

CDR1 and CDR2 are read off the germline V gene as SGHTA and FQGNSA. Here V drops 1 base and J drops 7 bases, and the junction holds 9 bases not matched to any gene. Its CDR3 holds 17 amino acids, cysteine through phenylalanine. Only CDR3 DNA is held: 51 bases, read in frame from base 1. Sequencing input: blood. The chain is encoded by TRBV7-2 joined to TRBJ1-6, and 8 bases in between align with TRBD1. This receptor was identified in a girl aged 5-17 years with multiple sclerosis. In nucleotide form, the sequence is TGTGCCAGCAGCTTAGGGCAGGGGGCGAATGGGAATTCACCCCTCCACTTT. Its protein product is CASSLGQGANGNSPLHF.